This TCR beta chain was profiled in a study of blood T cells in healthy people across ages. Alongside a J-beta primer mix, a sample-barcoded 5' primer served in a second PCR lasting 7 to 11 cycles. Individual samples furnished no less than 2.5 million CDR3-containing paired-end reads apiece. MiXCR, run by TCRdb on the 5' RACE reads, gives a single entry per CDR3 protein. This table holds approximately 1,100,000 distinct CDR3 sequences, roughly 45% found once. CDR1 and CDR2 from the germline V gene are MNHEY and SVGEGT. There are 13 residues in the CDR3. V lost 8 bases and J 1 base, leaving 12 bases between the germline ends. RNA extraction gave at least 6 micrograms of total RNA per sample. This clonotype was seen a few times. Its antigen is still unknown. Study results and limitations: Since the PBMCs were unsorted, naive and antigen-experienced cells could not be conclusively compared. Significant beta diversity loss was already apparent by age around 40, declining roughly linearly.

This sequence was found in a woman aged 55-75 years in good health. V gene TRBV6-2 or TRBV6-3 combines with J gene TRBJ2-7; D is uncertain. Material: blood. In DNA form, the CDR3 reads TGTGCCAGCGAAATCGCCCCTTCCTACGAGCAGTACTTC. It codes for CASEIAPSYEQYF.